These 30 T cell receptor beta chains were all obtained from the same sample, sequenced in a study of blood T cell repertoires in COVID-19. TCRdb's table, derived via immunoSEQ multiplex PCR, lists solely in-frame clones and lacks some. The sample holds nearly 95,000 clones; more than 75% are singletons and the top ten take approximately 4.4%. Material: peripheral blood. The origin of the receptors is a woman aged 80 or over with acute or convalescent COVID-19.

This sequence joins TRBV25-1 and TRBJ1-3; no reliable D call. CDR3 length equals 11 residues. The V and J ends lost 8 bases and 3 bases respectively, with 5 bases between them. Germline CDR1 is MGHDK and CDR2 is SYGVNS. CDR3 amino acids: CASVVGNTIYF. The CDR3 DNA reads as TGTGCCAGCGTAGTTGGAAACACCATATATTTT.

The gene calls are TRBV19 and TRBJ2-3; D not certain. The germline gives CDR1 LNHDA, CDR2 SQIVND (reference sequence). There are 14 residues in the CDR3. Trimming removed 3 bases at V and 0 bases at J, with 7 bases between. The CDR3 sequence: CASSMSVSTDTQYF. The CDR3 nucleotides read TGTGCCAGTAGTATGTCGGTTAGCACAGATACGCAGTATTTT.

This sequence joins TRBV7-9 and TRBJ1-3; TRBD1 is a possible D gene (6 bases). Trimming took off 1 base at V and 2 bases at J, with 12 bases between the two ends. Germline-derived CDR1 and CDR2 are SEHNR and FQNEAQ (reference sequence). The CDR3 is made up of 16 amino acids. Written as DNA, the CDR3 is TGTGCCAGCAGCTTAGGAGGGGGTTTACCTGGAAACACCATATATTTT. Protein: CASSLGGGLPGNTIYF.

The genes are TRBV6-6 and TRBJ1-3; D is uncertain. Trimming took off 6 bases at V and 3 bases at J, with 9 bases between the two ends. The CDR3 covers 13 residues. CDR1 and CDR2 from the germline V gene are MNHNY and SVGAGI (reference sequence). CDR3: CASRWTDGNTIYF. CDR3 sequence (DNA): TGTGCCAGCAGGTGGACTGATGGAAACACCATATATTTT.

V and J are TRBV25-1 and TRBJ2-2; D perhaps matches TRBD1 (6 bases). CDR1 is MGHDK, CDR2 SYGVNS, per germline. V lost 7 bases to trimming and J lost 4 bases, with 19 bases between them. This CDR3 has 16 residues. CDR3 DNA sequence: TGTGCCAGCATGGCCGAAACAGGGTTTGCCACCGGGGAGCTGTTTTTT. Protein product: CASMAETGFATGELFF.

This clone was seen just once. V and J are TRBV18 and TRBJ1-1, with a possible D match to TRBD1 (6 bases). This CDR3 contains 15 residues. Germline V gene lookup returns CDR1 KGHSH and CDR2 LQKENI. V was trimmed by 3 bases and J by 1 base, leaving 12 bases between them. The CDR3 coding sequence is TGTGCCAGCTCACCGGGGGGGCCAGGGAACACTGAAGCTTTCTTT. Protein: CASSPGGPGNTEAFF.

The J gene is TRBJ2-2, the V gene TRBV4-2; 7 nucleotides match TRBD1. The CDR3 covers 18 residues. With V trimmed by 0 bases and J by 6 bases, 13 bases remained unmatched. The germline V gene has CDR1 LGHNA and CDR2 YNFKEQ. The CDR3 region has the DNA TGTGCCAGCAGCCAAGATTTGGAACAGGGGAGAATTGCCGGGGAGCTGTTTTTT. Its translation: CASSQDLEQGRIAGELFF.

CDR3 DNA sequence: TGTGCCAGCAGGGACCGGCAGGGATTCAACTATGGCTACACCTTC. Translating gives CASRDRQGFNYGYTF. V is TRBV6-5 and J is TRBJ1-2, with a possible D match to TRBD1 (5 bases). V was clipped by 6 bases and J by 2 bases, with 16 bases between them. The CDR3 is 15 residues long. From germline, CDR1 is MNHEY and CDR2 SVGAGI.

The gene calls are TRBV2 and TRBJ1-5, with a tentative D call TRBD1 (5 bases). V lost 4 bases and J 6 bases, leaving 10 bases between the germline ends. Germline V CDR1 and CDR2: SNHLY, FYNNEI. The CDR3 runs to 13 residues. The CDR3 DNA is TGTGCCAGCAGTGGACAGTATAGTCAGCCCCAGCATTTT. Amino acid sequence: CASSGQYSQPQHF.

The chain combines TRBV6-1 with TRBJ2-1; 9 bases map to TRBD1. Germline CDR1 reads MNHNS; CDR2 reads SASEGT. V was pared by 4 bases and J by 7 bases, with 11 bases of the junction left unmatched. The CDR3 is 16 amino acids. The CDR3 sequence is CASSALTGGDANEQFF. Here the CDR3 DNA reads TGTGCCAGCAGTGCTCTTACAGGGGGCGATGCGAATGAGCAGTTCTTC.

This clone has just one count. V and J are TRBV19 and TRBJ2-2, with 15 nucleotides matching TRBD2. V was clipped by 8 bases and J by 2 bases; unmatched bases: 9. Germline CDR1 is LNHDA and CDR2 is SQIVND (reference sequence). CDR3 length: 18 residues. CDR3 nucleotide sequence: TGTGCCAGTCGAACAGGGACTAGCGGGGGGCATAACACCGGGGAGCTGTTTTTT. Its translation: CASRTGTSGGHNTGELFF.

This clone has more than one count but fewer than ten. J is TRBJ2-7 and V is TRBV11-2, with a tentative D call TRBD1 (6 bases). Germline loops: CDR1 SGHAT, CDR2 FQNNGV. The CDR3 spans 14 residues. V was trimmed by 0 bases and J by 5 bases, leaving 11 bases between them. CDR3 region: CASSLDWGPNEQYF. For the CDR3, the DNA is TGTGCCAGCAGCTTAGATTGGGGGCCAAACGAGCAGTACTTC.

The chain recombines TRBV6-2 or TRBV6-3 with TRBJ2-7, with 12 positions matching TRBD2. The CDR3 contains 15 residues. J was trimmed by 6 bases and V by 5 bases; bases with no gene match: 8. CDR1 and CDR2 (germline): MNHEY, SVGEGT. In DNA, the CDR3 is TGTGCCAGCAGTGAGACTAGCGGGGGAAGGCGCGAGCAGTACTTC. This encodes CASSETSGGRREQYF.

For this clone: The sample holds other DNA sequences that translate to the same CDR3. V is TRBV20-1 and J is TRBJ2-7; TRBD1 might be the D (5 bases). CDR3 length: 12 amino acids. The germline gives CDR1 DFQATT, CDR2 SNEGSKA (reference sequence). V lost 3 bases and J 4 bases, leaving 10 bases between the germline ends. CDR3 sequence reads: CSASSQGYEQYF. For the CDR3, the DNA is TGCAGTGCTAGTAGTCAGGGATACGAGCAGTACTTC.

This chain uses TRBV6-5 with TRBJ2-1; TRBD1 might be the D (5 bases). Germline V gene lookup returns CDR1 MNHEY and CDR2 SVGAGI. This CDR3 contains 13 residues. V was cut by 5 bases and J by 9 bases, with 14 bases left in between. The DNA for the CDR3 is TGTGCCAGCAGTCCTACGTGGGGCAGTGAGCAGTTCTTC. Its translation: CASSPTWGSEQFF.

The V gene is TRBV5-4, the J gene TRBJ2-7; TRBD2 matches 11 bases. V was pared by 5 bases and J by 4 bases, with 5 bases of the junction left unmatched. The CDR3 length is 14 residues. Germline CDR1 and CDR2: SGHNT and YYREEE (reference sequence). CDR3 sequence reads: CASSLAGGRYEQYF. In DNA, the CDR3 is TGTGCCAGCAGTTTAGCGGGGGGGCGGTACGAGCAGTACTTC.

The V gene is TRBV6-5, the J gene TRBJ1-5; no clear D. The V end lost 2 bases, the J end lost 0 bases, and 8 bases lay between the germline ends. Germline CDR1 MNHEY, CDR2 SVGAGI. The CDR3 is 15 amino acids. CDR3 DNA: TGTGCCAGCAGTTACACGCAGGCTAGCAATCAGCCCCAGCATTTT. Amino acids: CASSYTQASNQPQHF.

The rearrangement links TRBV19 to TRBJ2-1; TRBD1 matches 10 bases. Unmatched junction bases numbered 3, after V lost 2 bases and J lost 11 bases. CDR1 is LNHDA, CDR2 SQIVND, per germline (reference sequence). The CDR3 covers 13 residues. The CDR3 DNA reads as TGTGCCAGTAGTATACGGGACAGGGGTAAGCAGTTCTTC. Its protein product is CASSIRDRGKQFF. Drawing the rest from reference TRBV19 and TRBJ2-1, the complete variable domain is DGGITQSPKYLFRKEGQNVTLSCEQNLNHDAMYWYRQDPGQGLRLIYYSQIVNDFQKGDIAEGYSVSREKKESFPLTVTSAQKNPTAFYLCASSIRDRGKQFFGPGTRLTVL.

The genes are TRBV10-3 and TRBJ1-6, with 8 bases aligning to TRBD1. Germline V gene sequence: CDR1 ENHRY, CDR2 SYGVKD. CDR3 length: 14 residues. After removal of 6 bases from V and 4 bases from J, the junction contained 2 bases not matched to a gene. CDR3 DNA sequence: TGTGCCATCAGACAGGGGGAGTATAATTCACCCCTCCACTTT. Translating it yields CAIRQGEYNSPLHF.

The V gene is TRBV7-2, the J gene TRBJ2-1, with TRBD2 matching 9 bases. Germline assignment: CDR1 SGHTA and CDR2 FQGNSA. After removal of 8 bases from V and 7 bases from J, the junction contained 9 bases not matched to a gene. This CDR3 has 14 amino acids. The chain's CDR3 is CASLRGGLRNEQFF. The CDR3 region has the DNA TGTGCCAGCCTGCGGGGGGGCTTGAGGAATGAGCAGTTCTTC. Using reference TRBV7-2 and TRBJ2-1 for the parts outside the CDR3, the full variable domain is GAGVSQSPSNKVTEKGKDVELRCDPISGHTALYWYRQSLGQGLEFLIYFQGNSAPDKSGLPSDRFSAERTGGSVSTLTIQRTQQEDSAVYLCASLRGGLRNEQFFGPGTRLTVL.

The chain joins TRBV30 to TRBJ2-3; TRBD1 agrees at 10 bases. The junction had 9 bases not matched to a gene; V was cut back by 7 bases and J by 2 bases. CDR1 is GTSNPN and CDR2 is SVGIG in the germline V gene (reference sequence). This CDR3 is built from 15 residues. The CDR3 spells CAFRGGQGFTDTQYF. DNA of the CDR3: TGTGCCTTTCGGGGGGGACAGGGGTTCACAGATACGCAGTATTTT. The variable domain in full, completed from reference TRBV30 and TRBJ2-3, reads SQTIHQWPATLVQPVGSPLSLECTVEGTSNPNLYWYRQAAGRGLQLLFYSVGIGQISSEVPQNLSASRPQDRQFILSSKKLLLSDSGFYLCAFRGGQGFTDTQYFGPGTRLTVL.

The chain has TRBV18 and TRBJ2-3, with 7 bases matching TRBD1. Germline V CDR1 and CDR2: KGHSH, LQKENI. Unmatched junction bases numbered 6, after V lost 8 bases and J lost 4 bases. There are 13 residues in the CDR3. The DNA of the CDR3 is TGTGCCAGCAAGGGGGCGGGTCCAGATACGCAGTATTTT. Translated: CASKGAGPDTQYF.

Turning to this clone: The junction departs from the called germline gene at one end, perhaps through a read error. The gene calls are TRBV7-8 and TRBJ2-3; 12 bases align to TRBD2. In germline, CDR1 is SGHVS, CDR2 FQNEAQ. This CDR3 region has 16 residues. The CDR3 DNA is TGTGCCAGCAGCTTAGGTCGGACTAGCGGGGCTTCGAGTATAGATTTT. Translation gives CASSLGRTSGASSIDF.

This clone was observed a single time. The J gene is TRBJ2-5, the V gene TRBV7-3; 13 nucleotides align to TRBD2. The CDR3 totals 15 residues. Trimming cost V 4 bases and J 2 bases; bases outside gene matches: 1. Germline V gives CDR1 SGHTA, CDR2 FQGTGA. CDR3 amino acids: CASSSGLAGQETQYF. CDR3 nucleotide sequence: TGTGCCAGCAGCTCGGGACTAGCGGGGCAAGAGACCCAGTACTTC. Full variable domain (missing parts from reference TRBV7-3 and TRBJ2-5): GAGVSQTPSNKVTEKGKYVELRCDPISGHTALYWYRQSLGQGPEFLIYFQGTGAADDSGLPNDRFFAVRPEGSVSTLKIQRTERGDSAVYLCASSSGLAGQETQYFGPGTRLLVL.

The chain has TRBV5-8 and TRBJ1-1; 10 nucleotides line up with TRBD1. Germline CDR1 SGHTS, CDR2 YDEGEE. This CDR3 is built from 14 residues. The J segment lost 5 bases and the V segment lost 4 bases, leaving 5 bases of the junction unmatched. CDR3 nucleotides: TGTGCCAGCAGCACGGGACAGGGGAGGACTGAAGCTTTCTTT. It translates to CASSTGQGRTEAFF.

The V gene is TRBV9, the J gene TRBJ2-2, with unresolved D. This CDR3 has 13 amino acids. V dropped 1 base and J dropped 4 bases, with 5 bases sitting between them. Germline-derived CDR1 and CDR2 are SGDLS and YYNGEE. The DNA for the CDR3 is TGTGCCAGCAGCGTATCAATCACCGGGGAGCTGTTTTTT. Translating it yields CASSVSITGELFF. The variable domain in full, with the rest retrieved from reference TRBV9 and TRBJ2-2, is DSGVTQTPKHLITATGQRVTLRCSPRSGDLSVYWYQQSLDQGLQFLIQYYNGEERAKGNILERFSAQQFPDLHSELNLSSLELGDSALYFCASSVSITGELFFGEGSRLTVL.

This chain links TRBV27 with TRBJ2-1, with D hard to call. V dropped 6 bases and J dropped 6 bases, with 6 bases sitting between them. The CDR3 loop spans 11 amino acids. Germline loops: CDR1 MNHEY, CDR2 SMNVEV (reference sequence). This CDR3 reads CASRRANEQFF. The DNA for the CDR3 is TGTGCCAGCAGGAGAGCCAATGAGCAGTTCTTC.

The rearrangement links TRBV5-1 to TRBJ1-2, with 7 bases that match TRBD1. Germline values: CDR1 SGHRS, CDR2 YFSETQ. The trim removed 0 bases at V and 8 bases at J, leaving 4 bases unmatched. This CDR3 is 13 amino acids long. Here the CDR3 DNA reads TGCGCCAGCAGCTTGGGAACAGGGGAAGGCTACACCTTC. It translates to CASSLGTGEGYTF.

The chain links TRBV18 to TRBJ1-3, with D unresolved. Trimming left V 2 bases short and J 2 bases short, with 13 bases between. The CDR3 sequence is 16 residues long. The germline CDR1 and CDR2 sequences are KGHSH and LQKENI. CDR3 residues: CASSPAGSKTGNTIYF. The DNA for the CDR3 is TGTGCCAGCTCACCAGCGGGCAGTAAGACTGGAAACACCATATATTTT.

The genes are TRBV5-1 and TRBJ2-5; maybe TRBD2 (6 bases). Germline V lookup: CDR1 SGHRS, CDR2 YFSETQ. The CDR3 has 14 residues. Deletions cut 5 bases from V and 5 bases from J, with 16 bases between. CDR3 amino acids: CASRLAGGEETQYF. As DNA, the CDR3 is TGCGCCAGCAGACTAGCCGGAGGGGAGGAGACCCAGTACTTC.